The 5 T cell receptor beta chains listed next were all sequenced from one sample in a study of shared clonotypes between healthy human individuals. TCRdb's copy holds only in-frame clones and misses some; the assay was immunoSEQ multiplex PCR. The sample contains about 640,000 clones, about three quarters of which appear only once. Sequencing was performed on memory CD4+ T cells sorted from blood. Stated subset: CD45RA-negative fraction. All receptors derive from a woman in her twenties or thirties in good health.

The CDR3 region is CASEASGYNEQFF. The CDR3 DNA sequence: TGTGCCAGTGAGGCTAGCGGTTACAATGAGCAGTTCTTC. This sequence joins TRBV19 and TRBJ2-1, with 7 bases aligning to TRBD2. The CDR3 covers 13 residues. V shed 8 bases, J shed 4 bases, and the junction held 5 bases outside the gene matches. Germline CDR1 reads LNHDA; CDR2 reads SQIVND (reference sequence).

This clone was seen more than once but under ten times. J is TRBJ1-4 and V is TRBV19; D ambiguous. The CDR3 has 15 residues. Germline V lookup: CDR1 LNHDA, CDR2 SQIVND (reference sequence). The germline V and J ends were trimmed by 3 bases and 5 bases, with 13 bases remaining between them. The CDR3 coding sequence is TGTGCCAGTAGTATCTTCGCCCAAAAGAATGAAAAACTGTTTTTT. Translating it yields CASSIFAQKNEKLFF.

The rearrangement links TRBV27 to TRBJ2-3; D is possibly TRBD1 (6 bases). The CDR3 is 14 amino acids. Trimming shortened V by 8 bases and J by 4 bases, and 16 bases separated the two germline ends. Germline loops: CDR1 MNHEY, CDR2 SMNVEV (reference sequence). The CDR3 nucleotides read TGTGCCAGCGGAGGCCGGACAGAACCAGATACGCAGTATTTT. Its translation: CASGGRTEPDTQYF.

J is TRBJ2-7 and V is TRBV27, with a weak D call TRBD2 (6 bases). Deletions cut 5 bases from V and 0 bases from J, with 11 bases between. CDR1 and CDR2 (germline): MNHEY, SMNVEV (reference sequence). The CDR3 loop spans 14 amino acids. CDR3 loop: CASSQGDFSYEQYF. The DNA of the CDR3 is TGTGCCAGCAGTCAAGGGGACTTCTCCTACGAGCAGTACTTC.

The chain joins TRBV9 to TRBJ2-7; no definite D call. The CDR3 consists of 15 residues. V was cut by 0 bases and J by 0 bases, with 10 bases left in between. Germline CDR1 reads SGDLS; CDR2 reads YYNGEE. As DNA, the CDR3 is TGTGCCAGCAGCGTAGGATTTCCCAGCTCCTACGAGCAGTACTTC. Amino acid sequence: CASSVGFPSSYEQYF.